Following are 18 T cell receptor beta chains from one sample sequenced in a study of regulatory T cells in long-lasting Graves disease. This sample's time point: persistent/refractory GD, antithyroid drugs over 5 years with positive TRAb. RNA extracted from PBMCs served as the sequencing template. In building TCR beta libraries, iRepertoire HTBI primers were used together with Arm-PCR of CDR3 regions. TCRdb recomputed calls from the multiplex PCR reads with MiXCR, one row per CDR3 protein. This sample has around 400,000 distinct CDR3 sequences, with about a quarter found just once. Sample: peripheral blood mononuclear cells (PBMCs), taken when the disease was refractory, from a patient treated with antithyroid drugs. The origin of the receptors is a female donor with Graves disease.

This clonotype was counted once. The chain employs TRBV9 and TRBJ2-2, with TRBD2 matching 12 bases. Looked up from germline, CDR1 is SGDLS and CDR2 is YYNGEE. V shed 6 bases and J 5 bases; nucleotides not matched to a gene: 8. The CDR3 is made up of 16 amino acids. The CDR3 region has the DNA TGTGCCAGCAATCCAAGCGGGACTAGCGGGACCGGGGAGCTGTTTTTT. It is translated as CASNPSGTSGTGELFF.

The V and J genes are TRBV27 and TRBJ1-4, with D perhaps matching TRBD1 (6 bases). Trimming pared 6 bases from V and 6 bases from J, leaving 11 bases between. The CDR3 consists of 13 residues. The V gene's germline CDR1 is MNHEY and CDR2 SMNVEV (reference sequence). As DNA, the CDR3 is TGTGCCAGCAGCCCAGGGGCAGATGAAAAACTGTTTTTT. Amino acids: CASSPGADEKLFF.

In this sample, this clonotype turned up many times. The chain has TRBV2 and TRBJ2-7, with TRBD1 matching over 9 bases. The V segment lost 6 bases and the J segment 0 bases; nucleotides outside the gene matches: 3. The germline V gene has CDR1 SNHLY and CDR2 FYNNEI. This CDR3 is 14 amino acids long. CDR3 sequence (DNA): TGTGCCAGCAGGGGGACAGGGAGCTCCTACGAGCAGTACTTC. It translates to CASRGTGSSYEQYF.

The table lists this clonotype with many counts. The V and J genes are TRBV15 and TRBJ1-5, with TRBD1 matching 8 bases. CDR1 and CDR2 from the germline V gene are LNHNV and YYDKDF (reference sequence). This CDR3 has 18 residues. The trim removed 0 bases at V and 0 bases at J, leaving 7 bases unmatched. CDR3 amino acids: CATSRDGTGGYSNQPQHF. CDR3 nucleotide sequence: TGTGCCACCAGCAGAGATGGGACAGGCGGGTATAGCAATCAGCCCCAGCATTTT.

Note on this clonotype: A much bigger clone sits one base away, suggesting this may be a read error. The missing conserved phenylalanine or tryptophan at the end of this CDR3 makes a read error likely. The V call is TRBV7-2, the J call TRBJ2-5; D uncertain. The CDR3 has 12 amino acids. V lost 9 bases and J lost 3, with 11 bases in between. Germline assignment: CDR1 SGHTA and CDR2 FQGNSA. In DNA, the CDR3 is TGTGCCAGTTCGTCATTCAAAGAGACCCAGTACTCC. Protein product: CASSSFKETQYS.

V usage is TRBV19 and J usage is TRBJ2-7; 7 bases line up with TRBD2. CDR1 and CDR2 (germline): LNHDA, SQIVND (reference sequence). Germline trimming cut 1 base from V and 2 bases from J; bases unmatched to any gene: 5. CDR3 size: 15 residues. CDR3 nucleotide sequence: TGTGCCAGTAGTATAGTTCTAGCGGATGCCTACGAGCAGTACTTC. Protein: CASSIVLADAYEQYF.

Regarding this clonotype: Just one base apart from a much larger clone, this may be a read error. This chain connects TRBV5-4 to TRBJ2-5, with D tentatively TRBD2 (6 bases). This CDR3 has 15 amino acids. CDR1 and CDR2 from the germline V gene are SGHNT and YYREEE (reference sequence). The DNA for the CDR3 is TGTGCCAGCAGCCGTAGCGGTCCAATTCAAGAGGCCCAGTACTTC. Residues: CASSRSGPIQEAQYF. Supplemented by reference TRBV5-4 and TRBJ2-5, the full variable domain reads ETGVTQSPTHLIKTRGQQVTLRCSSQSGHNTVSWYQQALGQGPQFIFQYYREEENGRGNFPPRFSGLQFPNYSSELNVNALELDDSALYLCASSRSGPIQEAQYFGPGTRLLVL.

At least ten counts were recorded for this clonotype. The V and J genes are TRBV28 and TRBJ2-7, with D unresolved. CDR1 is MDHEN, CDR2 SYDVKM, per germline. The CDR3 covers 11 residues. Trimming removed 3 bases at V and 6 bases at J, with 6 bases between. The CDR3 loop reads CASSLASEQYF. The DNA of the CDR3 is TGTGCCAGCAGTTTGGCGTCCGAGCAGTACTTC.

This clonotype was recorded many times. The V call is TRBV2, the J call TRBJ2-1, with 7 bases identical to TRBD2. This CDR3 comprises 14 residues. Trimming removed 5 bases from V and 4 bases from J; junction bases left unmatched: 5. Germline V gene lookup returns CDR1 SNHLY and CDR2 FYNNEI. In nucleotides, the CDR3 is TGTGCCAGCAGTAAGGACGGGGGGTACAATGAGCAGTTCTTC. This gives the protein CASSKDGGYNEQFF.

The chain carries TRBV3-1 and TRBJ2-2; possible D gene TRBD1, 6 bases. Germline V gives CDR1 LGHDT, CDR2 YNNKEL (reference sequence). V lost 1 base and J 6 bases, leaving 9 bases between the germline ends. The CDR3 runs 14 residues. In DNA form, the CDR3 reads TGTGCCAGCAGCCAAGTAACAGGGCCCGGGGAGCTGTTTTTT. Amino acids: CASSQVTGPGELFF.

The V and J genes are TRBV4-1 and TRBJ1-1; maybe TRBD1 (5 bases). Germline V CDR1 and CDR2: MGHRA, YSYEKL. The CDR3 loop spans 14 amino acids. Trimming pared 2 bases from V and 3 bases from J, leaving 10 bases between. The CDR3 loop reads CASSQREGYTEAFF. The CDR3 region has the DNA TGCGCCAGCAGCCAACGCGAGGGGTACACTGAAGCTTTCTTT.

The table lists this clonotype with a few counts. The chain employs TRBV19 and TRBJ2-7; possibly TRBD1 for D (6 bases). The CDR3 runs 15 residues. The V gene lost 5 bases and the J gene lost 3 bases, with 17 bases spanning the gap. Germline V lookup: CDR1 LNHDA, CDR2 SQIVND (reference sequence). The DNA for the CDR3 is TGTGCCAGTAGTTTAGGACCGGGACACTTCTACGAGCAGTACTTC. Translating gives CASSLGPGHFYEQYF.

In its sample, this clonotype was seen a few times. This rearrangement joins TRBV6-1 to TRBJ1-3; unclear D gene. The CDR3 extends over 16 amino acids. Trimming took 9 bases from V and 0 from J, leaving 18 bases between them. Germline V CDR1 and CDR2: MNHNS, SASEGT. CDR3 sequence: CASTQGLSGSGNTIYF. For the CDR3, the DNA is TGTGCCAGTACTCAAGGGCTTTCTGGCTCTGGAAACACCATATATTTT.

This clonotype was recorded many times. The rearrangement joins TRBV6-5 to TRBJ1-1; D remains unclear. CDR3 length equals 13 residues. Germline lookup yields CDR1 MNHEY and CDR2 SVGAGI. The V end was cut by 4 bases, the J end by 1 base, with 7 bases between. CDR3 sequence reads: CASSSEENTEAFF. In DNA, the CDR3 is TGTGCCAGCAGTTCTGAGGAGAACACTGAAGCTTTCTTT.

Only a few counts were recorded for this clonotype. The V call is TRBV2, the J call TRBJ2-7; D gene ambiguous. The length of the CDR3 is 15 residues. Germline V gives CDR1 SNHLY, CDR2 FYNNEI. Trimming shortened V by 3 bases and J by 3 bases, and 15 bases separated the two germline ends. The chain's CDR3 is CASSESGSHYYEQYF. The CDR3, as DNA: TGTGCCAGCAGTGAGTCGGGTTCCCACTACTACGAGCAGTACTTC.

This chain joins TRBV19 and TRBJ1-5; possible D gene TRBD1, 6 bases. The CDR3 consists of 13 residues. Trimming stripped 8 bases from V and 4 bases from J, with 12 bases between. Germline V gene sequence: CDR1 LNHDA, CDR2 SQIVND (reference sequence). CDR3 DNA sequence: TGTGCCAGTCGCTACCAGGGGAATCAGCCCCAGCATTTT. This translates into CASRYQGNQPQHF.

This clonotype was counted only a few times. This sequence joins TRBV6-1 and TRBJ1-5; D unclear. The CDR3 spans 17 residues. V was shortened by 6 bases and J by 2 bases, with 20 bases between the two germline ends. Germline V gives CDR1 MNHNS, CDR2 SASEGT. As DNA, the CDR3 is TGTGCCAGCAGCTCGGGCAGGCCTAAGGTTGGCAATCAGCCCCAGCATTTT. Residues: CASSSGRPKVGNQPQHF.

There are a few counts of this clonotype. The chain employs TRBV3-1 and TRBJ2-3; D unresolved. Trimming took off 0 bases at V and 7 bases at J, with 14 bases between the two ends. The germline CDR1 and CDR2 sequences are LGHDT and YNNKEL (reference sequence). The CDR3 runs 15 residues. CDR3 coding DNA: TGTGCCAGCAGCCAAGATAGTCTACACACGAATACGCAGTATTTT. Translation gives CASSQDSLHTNTQYF.